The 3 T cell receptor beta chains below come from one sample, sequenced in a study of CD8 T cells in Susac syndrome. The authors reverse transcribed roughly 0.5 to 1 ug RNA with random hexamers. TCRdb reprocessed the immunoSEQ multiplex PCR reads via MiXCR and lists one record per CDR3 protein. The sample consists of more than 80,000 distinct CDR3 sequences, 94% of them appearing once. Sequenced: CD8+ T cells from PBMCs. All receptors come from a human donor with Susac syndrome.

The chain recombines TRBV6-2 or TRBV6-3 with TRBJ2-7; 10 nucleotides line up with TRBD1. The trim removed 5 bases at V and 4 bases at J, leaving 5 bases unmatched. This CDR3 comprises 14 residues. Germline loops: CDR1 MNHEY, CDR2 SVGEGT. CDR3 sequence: CASSAPDRGYEQYF. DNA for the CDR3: TGTGCCAGCAGTGCCCCGGACAGGGGGTACGAGCAGTACTTC.

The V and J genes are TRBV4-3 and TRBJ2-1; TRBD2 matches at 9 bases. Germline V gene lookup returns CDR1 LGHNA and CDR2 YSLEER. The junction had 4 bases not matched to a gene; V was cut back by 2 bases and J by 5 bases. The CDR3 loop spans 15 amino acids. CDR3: CASSQLLAGNNEQFF. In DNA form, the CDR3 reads TGCGCCAGCAGCCAACTGCTAGCGGGAAACAATGAGCAGTTCTTC.

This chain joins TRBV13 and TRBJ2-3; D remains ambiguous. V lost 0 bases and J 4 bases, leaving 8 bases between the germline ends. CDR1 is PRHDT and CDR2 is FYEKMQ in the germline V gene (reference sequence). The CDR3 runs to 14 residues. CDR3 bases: TGTGCCAGCAGCTTAGGGGCCTCTCCAGATACGCAGTATTTT. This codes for CASSLGASPDTQYF. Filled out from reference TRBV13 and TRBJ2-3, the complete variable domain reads AAGVIQSPRHLIKEKRETATLKCYPIPRHDTVYWYQQGPGQDPQFLISFYEKMQSDKGSIPDRFSAQQFSDYHSELNMSSLELGDSALYFCASSLGASPDTQYFGPGTRLTVL.